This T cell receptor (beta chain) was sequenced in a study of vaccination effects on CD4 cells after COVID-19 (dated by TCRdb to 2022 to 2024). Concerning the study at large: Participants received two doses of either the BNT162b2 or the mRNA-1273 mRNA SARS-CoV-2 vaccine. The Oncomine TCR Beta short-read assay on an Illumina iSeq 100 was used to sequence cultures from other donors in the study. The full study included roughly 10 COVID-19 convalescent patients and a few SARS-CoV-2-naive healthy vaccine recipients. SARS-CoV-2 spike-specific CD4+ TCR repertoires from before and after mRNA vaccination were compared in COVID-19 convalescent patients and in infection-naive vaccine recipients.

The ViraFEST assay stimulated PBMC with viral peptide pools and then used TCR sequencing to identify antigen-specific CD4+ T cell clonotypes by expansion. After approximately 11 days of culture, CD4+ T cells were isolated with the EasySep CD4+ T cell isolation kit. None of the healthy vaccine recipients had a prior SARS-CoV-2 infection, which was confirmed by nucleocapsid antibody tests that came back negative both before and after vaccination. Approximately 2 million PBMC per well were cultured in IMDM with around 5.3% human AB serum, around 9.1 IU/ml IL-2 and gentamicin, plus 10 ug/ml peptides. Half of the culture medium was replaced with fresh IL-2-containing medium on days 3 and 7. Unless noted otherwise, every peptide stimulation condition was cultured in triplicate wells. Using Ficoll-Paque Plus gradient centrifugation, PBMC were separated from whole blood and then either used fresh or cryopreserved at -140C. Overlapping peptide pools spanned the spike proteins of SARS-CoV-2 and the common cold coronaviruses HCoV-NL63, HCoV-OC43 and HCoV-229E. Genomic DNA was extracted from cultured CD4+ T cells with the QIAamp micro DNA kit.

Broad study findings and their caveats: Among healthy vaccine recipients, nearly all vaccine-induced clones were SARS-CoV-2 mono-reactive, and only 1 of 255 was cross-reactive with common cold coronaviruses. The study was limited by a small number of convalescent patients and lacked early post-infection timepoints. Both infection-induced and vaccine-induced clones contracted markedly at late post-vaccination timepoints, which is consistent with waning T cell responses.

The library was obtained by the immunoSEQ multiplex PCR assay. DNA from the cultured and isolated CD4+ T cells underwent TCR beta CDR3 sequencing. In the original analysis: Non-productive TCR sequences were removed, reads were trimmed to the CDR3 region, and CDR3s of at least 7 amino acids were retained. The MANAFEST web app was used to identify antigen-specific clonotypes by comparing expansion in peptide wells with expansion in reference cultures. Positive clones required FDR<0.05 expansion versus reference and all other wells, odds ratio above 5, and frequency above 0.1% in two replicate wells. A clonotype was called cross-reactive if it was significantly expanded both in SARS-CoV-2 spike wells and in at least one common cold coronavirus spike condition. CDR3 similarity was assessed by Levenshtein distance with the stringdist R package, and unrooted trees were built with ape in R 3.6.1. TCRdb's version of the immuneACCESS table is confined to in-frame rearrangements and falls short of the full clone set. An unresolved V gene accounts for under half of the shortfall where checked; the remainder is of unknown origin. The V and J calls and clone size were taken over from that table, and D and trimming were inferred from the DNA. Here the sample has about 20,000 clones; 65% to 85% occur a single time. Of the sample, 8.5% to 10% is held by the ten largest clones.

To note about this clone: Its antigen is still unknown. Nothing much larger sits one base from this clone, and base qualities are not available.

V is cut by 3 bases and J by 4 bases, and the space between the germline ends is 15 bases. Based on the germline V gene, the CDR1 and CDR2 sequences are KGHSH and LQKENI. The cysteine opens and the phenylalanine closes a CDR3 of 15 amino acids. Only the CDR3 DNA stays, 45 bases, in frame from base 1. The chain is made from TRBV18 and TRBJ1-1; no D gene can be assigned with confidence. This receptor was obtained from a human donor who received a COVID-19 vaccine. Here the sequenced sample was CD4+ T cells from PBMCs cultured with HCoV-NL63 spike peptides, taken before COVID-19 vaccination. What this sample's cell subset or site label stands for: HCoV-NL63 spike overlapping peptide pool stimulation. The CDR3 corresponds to CASSPERPGSTEAFF. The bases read TGTGCCAGCTCACCGGAACGACCTGGGAGCACTGAAGCTTTCTTT.